This T cell receptor (beta chain) was sequenced for a study of T cells in Graves' hyperthyroidism and ophthalmopathy. The wider study: Any treatment followed the collection of peripheral blood at initial diagnosis. The study, taken as a whole, reports: Most clonotypes that expanded in the thyroid above 0.001 also showed up in blood.

In patients aged 18 to 65, hyperthyroidism was newly diagnosed, with duration under 2 months. RNA transcripts served as the template for amplifying TCR beta CDR3 regions. TCR CDR3 underwent first-round RT-PCR with the HTBI primer set. TCRdb itself ran the multiplex PCR reads through MiXCR, one entry per CDR3 protein. The sample lists hundreds of thousands of distinct CDR3 sequences, 15% to 19% occurring once. Germline V CDR1 and CDR2: SGHRS, YFSETQ. V shed 5 bases and J 4 bases; nucleotides not matched to a gene: 11. CDR3 size: 15 residues. Remarks on this clonotype: The antigen is unknown.

The genes are TRBV5-1 and TRBJ2-5; 7 bases map to TRBD1. This sequence originates from a woman between 18 and 30 years old with Graves' hyperthyroidism that later progressed to Graves' ophthalmopathy. Material: blood. The CDR3 DNA reads TGCGCCAGCAGTCGCAATTCCGGGACAGCAGAGACCCAGTACTTC. It encodes CASSRNSGTAETQYF.